The 4 T cell receptor beta chains presented below share a single source sample, sequenced in a study of Ad26.COV2.S vaccination and SARS-CoV-2 variants. The data were produced by immunoSEQ multiplex PCR, yet TCRdb's version contains in-frame clones alone and is incomplete. The sample shows around 450,000 clones, 85% to 90% of them seen only once. Treatment described: around 19 received Ad26.COV2.S at low or high dose, single or two shots; roughly five received placebo; per-sample allocation not given. Specimens were obtained on day 63 following the first vaccine or placebo injection. Sequenced here: peripheral blood, sampled in a trial of Ad26.COV2.S vaccine versus placebo. The receptors shown here come from a person between 18 and 65 years old who received the Ad26.COV2.S COVID-19 vaccine or a placebo.

J is TRBJ2-3 and V is TRBV5-1, with 15 bases fitting TRBD2. CDR3 length: 18 residues. V shed 0 bases and J 3 bases; nucleotides not matched to a gene: 5. Germline V gene sequence: CDR1 SGHRS, CDR2 YFSETQ. The CDR3 nucleotides are TGCGCCAGCAGCTTGGGAGGACTAGCGGGGGGGACGACAGATACGCAGTATTTT. Amino acids: CASSLGGLAGGTTDTQYF. Based on the CDR3 plus reference TRBV5-1 and TRBJ2-3, the full variable domain is KAGVTQTPRYLIKTRGQQVTLSCSPISGHRSVSWYQQTPGQGLQFLFEYFSETQRNKGNFPGRFSGRQFSNSRSEMNVSTLELGDSALYLCASSLGGLAGGTTDTQYFGPGTRLTVL.

The chain recombines TRBV4-3 with TRBJ1-1, with TRBD1 as a possible D gene (6 bases). Germline V gene lookup returns CDR1 LGHNA and CDR2 YSLEER. V was shortened by 4 bases and J by 4 bases, with 19 bases between the two germline ends. This CDR3 region has 16 residues. This CDR3 reads CASSRRDTRWGTEAFF. Written as DNA, the CDR3 is TGCGCCAGCAGCCGGCGGGACACACGATGGGGCACTGAAGCTTTCTTT.

The V gene is TRBV5-6, the J gene TRBJ2-1; D remains ambiguous. CDR3 length: 13 amino acids. Germline V lookup: CDR1 SGHDT, CDR2 YYEEEE. The V gene lost 1 base and the J gene lost 8 bases, with 10 bases spanning the gap. The CDR3 sequence: CASSLRSRYEQFF. The CDR3 DNA reads as TGTGCCAGCAGCTTGAGGTCTAGATATGAGCAGTTCTTC.

The gene calls are TRBV6-6 and TRBJ1-5, with TRBD1 matching 7 bases. CDR3 length: 13 amino acids. Germline V gene lookup returns CDR1 MNHNY and CDR2 SVGAGI (reference sequence). J gave up 5 bases and V 4 bases, and 2 bases lay outside the gene matches. The chain's CDR3 is CASSSDRDQPQHF. DNA for the CDR3: TGTGCCAGCAGTTCCGACAGGGATCAGCCCCAGCATTTT.